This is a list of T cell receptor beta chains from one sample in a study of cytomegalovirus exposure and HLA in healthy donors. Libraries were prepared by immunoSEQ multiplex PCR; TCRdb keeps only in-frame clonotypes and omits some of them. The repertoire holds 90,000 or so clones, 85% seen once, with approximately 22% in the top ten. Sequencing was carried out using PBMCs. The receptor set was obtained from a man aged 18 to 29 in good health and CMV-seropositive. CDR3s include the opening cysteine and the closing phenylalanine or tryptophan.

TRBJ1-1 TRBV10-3 CAISEQGSPAFF
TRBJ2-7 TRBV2 CASSEGDRVAYEQYF
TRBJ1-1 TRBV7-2 CASSSYRDAFF
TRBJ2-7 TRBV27 CASRTGTEEKYF
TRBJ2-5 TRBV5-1 CASSTTTANQETQYF
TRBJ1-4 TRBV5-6 CASSLHQGMGFEKLFF
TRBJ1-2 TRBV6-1 CASSEAGQRFYGYTF
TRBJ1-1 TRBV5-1 CASAQGGGVNTEAFF
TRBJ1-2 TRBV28 CASSLYWAGGGYTF
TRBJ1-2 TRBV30 CAWSRTANYGYTF
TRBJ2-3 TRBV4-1 CASSQFSSGDTQYF
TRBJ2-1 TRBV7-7 CASSLGDTNEQFF
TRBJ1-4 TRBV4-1 CASSQDPFATNEKLFF
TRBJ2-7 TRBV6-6 CASSVGANPPYEQYF
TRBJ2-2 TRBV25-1 CASSRGRGRDGELFF
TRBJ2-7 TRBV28 CASRGQGVTYEQYF
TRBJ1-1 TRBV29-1 CSVEDGGPGQGNTEAFF
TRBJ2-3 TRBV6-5 CASSYSGGRADTQYF
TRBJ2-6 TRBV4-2 CASSQGRVRGANVLTF
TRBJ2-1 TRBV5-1 CASSPPEGTGRNEQFF
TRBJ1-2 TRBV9 CASSVEGGYGYTF
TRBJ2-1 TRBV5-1 CASSLGLYGNNEQFF
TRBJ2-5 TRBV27 CASSLDRGETQYF
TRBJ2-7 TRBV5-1 CASSLVRGDSYEQYF
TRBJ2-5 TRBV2 CASSEEVASLETQYF
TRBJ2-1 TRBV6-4 CASSRLAGVIDNEQFF
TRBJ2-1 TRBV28 CASSLQRVASSGLQFF
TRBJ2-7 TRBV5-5 CASSILTPSYEQYF
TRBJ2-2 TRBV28 CASSPSGNPGELFF
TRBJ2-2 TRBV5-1 CASSLTGNTGELFF
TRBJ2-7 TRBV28 CASSLAGTYEQYF
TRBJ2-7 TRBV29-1 CSVEDHRGESYEQYF
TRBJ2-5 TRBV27 CASSLRGQETQYF
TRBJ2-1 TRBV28 CASTTQGNEQFF
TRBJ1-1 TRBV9 CASSVDGGNTEAFF
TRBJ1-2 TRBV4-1 CASSQDSGGLGYTF
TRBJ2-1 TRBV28 CASSLGGISYNEQFF
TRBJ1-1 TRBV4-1 CASSLGTGSSRTEAFF
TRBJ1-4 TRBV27 CAYVGDTLGEKLFF
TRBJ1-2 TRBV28 CASSSPDRVDYGYTF
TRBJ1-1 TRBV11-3 CASSSGGQGNTEAFF
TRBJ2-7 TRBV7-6 CASSLGAGAPYEQYF
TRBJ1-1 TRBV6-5 CASSYGPGHNTEAFF
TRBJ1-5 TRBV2 CASSPRGQGDQPQHF